This T cell receptor (beta chain) is drawn from a study of blood T cell repertoires in COVID-19. Study-level background: PBMCs, B-cell-depleted T cells, or T cells were the source of the cDNA or gDNA that made up the material.

The CDR3 is made up of 17 amino acids. V lost 1 base, J lost 5 bases, and 11 bases stayed unmatched. CDR1 is SGHTA, CDR2 FQGNSA, per germline. This clone is a singleton in its sample. Authors' methods: Nucleated cell counts were estimated from reference gene primer amplification. Assay used: immunoSEQ multiplex PCR; TCRdb lists only in-frame clones, some missing. V and J calls and clone size are given by that table; D and trimming were obtained from the DNA. The sample yields about 180,000 clones, under 85% seen once. The source of this sequence is a woman of 80 years or more with acute or convalescent COVID-19. The V gene is TRBV7-2, the J gene TRBJ1-2; 9 bases are shared with TRBD1. Material for sequencing was peripheral blood. CDR3 sequence (DNA): TGTGCCAGCAGCTTAGGGGGGACAGGGCGTTGGTCATATGGCTACACCTTC. Its protein product is CASSLGGTGRWSYGYTF.